Shown below are 14 T cell receptor beta chains from a single sample sequenced in a study of blood T cell repertoires in COVID-19. The table came from immunoSEQ multiplex PCR; TCRdb's copy has only in-frame clones and leaves some out. In the table there are hundreds of thousands of clones, approximately 78% of which are singletons. Sequencing was carried out using PBMCs or T cells enriched from blood (not recorded which). These TCRs come from a man in his forties who had been exposed to COVID-19.

The chain uses TRBV6-5 and TRBJ1-2, with 8 bases that match TRBD1. The CDR3 runs to 15 residues. The germline V gene has CDR1 MNHEY and CDR2 SVGAGI. Trimming at V came to 6 bases and at J to 0 bases, leaving 6 bases not matched to a gene. The CDR3 DNA is TGTGCCAGCAGACTACAGGGGGTAGCTAACTATGGCTACACCTTC. Amino acids: CASRLQGVANYGYTF.

This chain joins TRBV28 and TRBJ1-5; D possibly corresponds to TRBD1 (5 bases). CDR3 size: 14 residues. The germline V gene encodes CDR1 MDHEN and CDR2 SYDVKM. With 6 bases removed from V and 8 bases from J, the gap between germline ends came to 17 bases. The CDR3: CASREGVPLKPQHF. In DNA, the CDR3 is TGTGCCAGCAGGGAAGGGGTCCCCCTGAAGCCCCAGCATTTT.

The gene calls are TRBV25-1 and TRBJ2-3; 10 nucleotides align to TRBD2. CDR1 is MGHDK, CDR2 SYGVNS, per germline. The CDR3 totals 11 residues. With V trimmed by 7 bases and J by 14 bases, 6 bases remained unmatched. CDR3 sequence (DNA): TGTGCCAGCAACATAGCGGGAGGTCTGTATTTT. Translation gives CASNIAGGLYF.

This clone occurred once. The chain recombines TRBV19 with TRBJ1-2, with D possibly being TRBD1 (6 bases). Deletions cut 8 bases from V and 7 bases from J, with 20 bases between. Germline V gene data show CDR1 as LNHDA and CDR2 as SQIVND (reference sequence). The CDR3 runs 14 residues. CDR3 in DNA: TGTGCCAGTCTAGATAGGGGGAGACTGGGTGGCTACACCTTC. Amino acid sequence: CASLDRGRLGGYTF.

The rearrangement links TRBV19 to TRBJ1-2, with 7 bases matching TRBD1. The CDR3 consists of 14 residues. Germline-derived CDR1 and CDR2 are LNHDA and SQIVND (reference sequence). The ends lost 3 bases at V and 8 bases at J; junction bases unmatched: 9. The CDR3 reads CASSMRTGIRGYTF. Written as DNA, the CDR3 is TGTGCCAGTAGTATGAGGACAGGAATTAGGGGCTACACCTTC.

The rearrangement joins TRBV18 to TRBJ2-7; D may be TRBD1 (6 bases). Germline V CDR1 and CDR2: KGHSH, LQKENI. V shed 2 bases and J shed 7 bases, with 12 bases lying between them. The CDR3 has 13 amino acids. CDR3 sequence (DNA): TGTGCCAGCTCACCATGGCAGGGGTGGGAGCAGTACTTC. Residues: CASSPWQGWEQYF.

The J gene is TRBJ1-3, the V gene TRBV19; weak D call: TRBD1 (5 bases). Germline-derived CDR1 and CDR2 are LNHDA and SQIVND (reference sequence). The CDR3 length is 13 residues. Trimming left V 5 bases short and J 3 bases short, with 8 bases between. The CDR3 loop is CASSWQGGNTIYF. Here the CDR3 DNA reads TGTGCCAGTAGTTGGCAGGGTGGAAACACCATATATTTT.

In this sample, this clone turned up a few times. The genes are TRBV3-1 (or the pseudogene TRBV3-2) and TRBJ2-7, with D possibly matching TRBD2 (6 bases). The germline gives CDR1 LGHDT, CDR2 YNNKEL (reference sequence). The CDR3 is made up of 14 amino acids. V was cut by 4 bases and J by 4 bases, with 14 bases left in between. Written as DNA, the CDR3 is TGTGCCAGCAGCCTGCCGGGAGTCAGGTACGAGCAGTACTTC. It encodes CASSLPGVRYEQYF.

V gene TRBV6-2 or TRBV6-3 combines with J gene TRBJ1-1; the match to TRBD1 covers 7 bases. In germline, CDR1 is MNHEY, CDR2 SVGEGT. The CDR3 spans 13 residues. Unmatched junction bases numbered 9, after V lost 4 bases and J lost 10 bases. CDR3 sequence reads: CASSSGQPGGAFF. The CDR3 nucleotides are TGTGCCAGCAGTTCGGGACAGCCCGGTGGAGCTTTCTTT.

This clone was detected only a few times. The V gene is TRBV29-1, the J gene TRBJ1-1; D is perhaps TRBD1 (5 bases). Between the trimmed V and J ends, which lost 7 bases and 9 bases, there was a span of 18 bases. Germline V gene sequence: CDR1 SQVTM, CDR2 ANQGSEA. This CDR3 spans 12 amino acids. The CDR3 DNA reads TGCAGCGCGGGGCAGGAGGGCGACCAAGCTTTCTTT. It specifies CSAGQEGDQAFF.

The chain carries TRBV10-1 and TRBJ2-4, with 7 positions matching TRBD2. J was trimmed by 9 bases and V by 4 bases; bases with no gene match: 9. CDR3 length: 14 amino acids. From germline, CDR1 is WNHNN and CDR2 SYGVQD (reference sequence). The CDR3 DNA follows: TGCGCCAGCAGTGTCATAGTACCGGGGGGCATTCAGTACTTC. Amino acid sequence: CASSVIVPGGIQYF.

This chain joins TRBV6-5 and TRBJ2-2; perhaps TRBD2 as D (6 bases). The CDR3 spans 13 residues. V was pared by 8 bases and J by 1 base, with 8 bases between. Per germline, CDR1 MNHEY and CDR2 SVGAGI. The CDR3, as DNA: TGTGCCAGCTCCGGGGGGAACACCGGGGAGCTGTTTTTT. Translated: CASSGGNTGELFF.

The genes are TRBV6-5 and TRBJ2-4; TRBD1 matches at 8 bases. The germline V gene has CDR1 MNHEY and CDR2 SVGAGI. V lost 6 bases, J lost 9 bases, and 7 bases stayed unmatched. The CDR3 extends over 13 amino acids. The DNA for the CDR3 is TGTGCCAGCAGAGAGACAGGGGCGAGCATTCAGTACTTC. Its protein product is CASRETGASIQYF.

This clone has only a few counts. V usage is TRBV29-1 and J usage is TRBJ2-2; the match to TRBD2 covers 13 bases. CDR3 length: 19 residues. V lost 4 bases and J lost 4; bases outside the gene matches: 15. Germline V gene sequence: CDR1 SQVTM, CDR2 ANQGSEA. The CDR3 region has the DNA TGCAGCGTTGGTGGGGGACTAGCGGGGAACCTGCGGGGCACCGGGGAGCTGTTTTTT. As protein: CSVGGGLAGNLRGTGELFF.